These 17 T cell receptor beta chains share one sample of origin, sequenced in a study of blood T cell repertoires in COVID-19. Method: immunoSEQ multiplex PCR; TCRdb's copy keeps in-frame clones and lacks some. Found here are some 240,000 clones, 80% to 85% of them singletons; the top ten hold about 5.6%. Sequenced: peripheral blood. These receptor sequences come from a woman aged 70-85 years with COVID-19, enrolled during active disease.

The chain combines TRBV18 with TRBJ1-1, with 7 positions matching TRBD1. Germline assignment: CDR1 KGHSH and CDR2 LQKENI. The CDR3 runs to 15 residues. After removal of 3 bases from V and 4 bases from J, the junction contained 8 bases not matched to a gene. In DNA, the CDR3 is TGTGCCAGCTCACCGGGACAGTGGGACCTCACTGAAGCTTTCTTT. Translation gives CASSPGQWDLTEAFF.

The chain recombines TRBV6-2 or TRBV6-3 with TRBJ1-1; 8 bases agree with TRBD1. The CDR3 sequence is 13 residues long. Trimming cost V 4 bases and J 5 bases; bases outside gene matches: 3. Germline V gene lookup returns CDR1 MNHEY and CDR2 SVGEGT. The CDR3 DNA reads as TGTGCCAGCAGTTGGACAGGGCAAACTGAAGCTTTCTTT. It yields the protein CASSWTGQTEAFF.

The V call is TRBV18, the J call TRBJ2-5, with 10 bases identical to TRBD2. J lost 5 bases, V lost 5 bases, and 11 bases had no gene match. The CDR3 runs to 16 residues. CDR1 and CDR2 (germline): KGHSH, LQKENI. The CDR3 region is CASSSLLAGAWETQYF. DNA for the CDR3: TGTGCCAGCTCATCCCTTCTAGCGGGAGCCTGGGAGACCCAGTACTTC.

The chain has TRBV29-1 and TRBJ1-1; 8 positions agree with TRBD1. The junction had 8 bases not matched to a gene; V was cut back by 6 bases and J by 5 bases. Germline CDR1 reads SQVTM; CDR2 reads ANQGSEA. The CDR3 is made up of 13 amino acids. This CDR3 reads CSVRGQVFTEAFF. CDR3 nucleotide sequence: TGCAGCGTCCGGGGACAGGTCTTTACTGAAGCTTTCTTT.

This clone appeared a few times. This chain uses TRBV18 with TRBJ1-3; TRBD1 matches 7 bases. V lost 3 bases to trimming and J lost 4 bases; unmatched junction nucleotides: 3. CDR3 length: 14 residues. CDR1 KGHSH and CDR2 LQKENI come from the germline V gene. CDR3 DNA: TGTGCCAGCTCACCGGACAGGAGAGGAAACACCATATATTTT. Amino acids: CASSPDRRGNTIYF.

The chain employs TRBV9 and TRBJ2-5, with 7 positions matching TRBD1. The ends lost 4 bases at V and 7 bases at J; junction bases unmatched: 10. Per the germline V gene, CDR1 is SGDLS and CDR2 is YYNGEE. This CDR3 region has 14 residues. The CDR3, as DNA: TGTGCCAGCAGCTCAACGGAAAGGGGGCTGACCCAGTACTTC. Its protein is CASSSTERGLTQYF. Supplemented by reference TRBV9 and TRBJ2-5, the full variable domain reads DSGVTQTPKHLITATGQRVTLRCSPRSGDLSVYWYQQSLDQGLQFLIQYYNGEERAKGNILERFSAQQFPDLHSELNLSSLELGDSALYFCASSSTERGLTQYFGPGTRLLVL.

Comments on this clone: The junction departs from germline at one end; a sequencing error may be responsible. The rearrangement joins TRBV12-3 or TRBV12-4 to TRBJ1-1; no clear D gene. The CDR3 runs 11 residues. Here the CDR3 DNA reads TGTGCCAGCAGTTTTATTCCCCCTGGGAGATTT. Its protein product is CASSFIPPGRF.

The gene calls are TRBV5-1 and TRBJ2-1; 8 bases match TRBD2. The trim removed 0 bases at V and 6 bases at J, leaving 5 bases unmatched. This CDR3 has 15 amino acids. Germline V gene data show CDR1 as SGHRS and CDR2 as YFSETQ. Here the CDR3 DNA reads TGCGCCAGCAGCTTGGACGGGACTAGAGGCAATGAGCAGTTCTTC. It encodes CASSLDGTRGNEQFF.

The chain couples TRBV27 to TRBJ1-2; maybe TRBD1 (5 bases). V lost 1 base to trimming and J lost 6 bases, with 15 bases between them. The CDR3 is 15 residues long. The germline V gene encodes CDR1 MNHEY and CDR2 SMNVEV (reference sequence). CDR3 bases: TGTGCCAGCAGTTTATTATCCCCCGGGGGGAATGGCTACACCTTC. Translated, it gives CASSLLSPGGNGYTF.

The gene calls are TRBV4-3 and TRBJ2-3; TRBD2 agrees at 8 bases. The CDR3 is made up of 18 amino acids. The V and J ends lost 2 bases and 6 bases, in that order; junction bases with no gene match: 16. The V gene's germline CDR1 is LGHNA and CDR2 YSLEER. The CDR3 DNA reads TGCGCCAGCAGCCAACGGGCCGCAACTAGCGGCCCTACGGATACGCAGTATTTT. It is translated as CASSQRAATSGPTDTQYF.

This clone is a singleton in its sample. The CDR3 DNA reads TGTGCCAGCAGCCTTGGACTGAAGCTGTTTTTT. This codes for CASSLGLKLFF. The J gene is TRBJ2-2, the V gene TRBV5-4; a possible D gene is TRBD2 (5 bases). V dropped 4 bases and J dropped 12 bases, with 10 bases sitting between them. Germline V gives CDR1 SGHNT, CDR2 YYREEE (reference sequence). CDR3 length: 11 residues. Variable domain in full (rest from reference TRBV5-4 and TRBJ2-2): ETGVTQSPTHLIKTRGQQVTLRCSSQSGHNTVSWYQQALGQGPQFIFQYYREEENGRGNFPPRFSGLQFPNYSSELNVNALELDDSALYLCASSLGLKLFFGEGSRLTVL.

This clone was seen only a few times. The DNA for the CDR3 is TGTGCCAGCAGCATAGGACAGGGAGGAGATGGCTACACCTTC. This encodes CASSIGQGGDGYTF. This chain uses TRBV7-2 with TRBJ1-2; 8 positions match TRBD1. The CDR3 length is 14 residues. CDR1 and CDR2 (germline): SGHTA, FQGNSA. V was pared by 5 bases and J by 6 bases, with 8 bases of the junction left unmatched.

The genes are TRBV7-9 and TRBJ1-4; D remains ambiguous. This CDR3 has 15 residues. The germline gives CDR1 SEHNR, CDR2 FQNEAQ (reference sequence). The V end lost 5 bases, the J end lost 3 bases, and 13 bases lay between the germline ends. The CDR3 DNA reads TGTGCCAGCAGCGCAACAGTTAACCCTAATGAAAAACTGTTTTTT. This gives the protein CASSATVNPNEKLFF.

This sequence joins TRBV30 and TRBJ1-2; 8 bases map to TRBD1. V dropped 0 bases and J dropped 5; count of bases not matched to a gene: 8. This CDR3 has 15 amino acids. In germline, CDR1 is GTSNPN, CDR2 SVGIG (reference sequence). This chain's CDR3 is CAWSVQGGLRYGYTF. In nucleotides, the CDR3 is TGTGCCTGGAGTGTACAGGGGGGATTGCGGTATGGCTACACCTTC.

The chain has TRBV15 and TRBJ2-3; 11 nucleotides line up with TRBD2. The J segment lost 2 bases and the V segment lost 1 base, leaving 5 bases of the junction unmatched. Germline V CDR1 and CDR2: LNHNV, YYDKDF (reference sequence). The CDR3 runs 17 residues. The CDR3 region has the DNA TGTGCCACCAGCAGAGGGGGGACTAGCGGTTTCACAGATACGCAGTATTTT. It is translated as CATSRGGTSGFTDTQYF.

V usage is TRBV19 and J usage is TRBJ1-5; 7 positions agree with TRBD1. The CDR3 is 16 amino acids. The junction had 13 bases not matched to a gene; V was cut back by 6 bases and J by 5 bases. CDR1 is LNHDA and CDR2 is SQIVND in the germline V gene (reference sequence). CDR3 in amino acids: CASSDRKTGRYQPQHF. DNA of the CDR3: TGTGCCAGTAGCGACCGGAAGACAGGGCGTTATCAGCCCCAGCATTTT.

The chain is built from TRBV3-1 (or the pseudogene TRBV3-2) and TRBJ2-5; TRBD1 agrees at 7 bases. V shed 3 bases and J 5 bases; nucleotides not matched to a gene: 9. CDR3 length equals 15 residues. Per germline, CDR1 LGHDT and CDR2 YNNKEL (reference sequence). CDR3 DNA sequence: TGTGCCAGCAGCCAGGCCGGGACAGCACCGGAGACCCAGTACTTC. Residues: CASSQAGTAPETQYF.